A selection of T cell receptor beta chains follows, all from one sample in a study of control samples from healthy donors and cancer patients. The data were produced by immunoSEQ multiplex PCR, yet TCRdb's version contains in-frame clones alone and is incomplete. Of tens of thousands of clones listed, approximately 88% are singletons. The sequencing sample was made of PBMCs. The receptors come from a man aged 65-85 years with lung cancer. Both conserved end residues are part of each CDR3. The order of the fields is clone size, D gene, V gene, J gene, CDR3 DNA, CDR3 protein. D genes are given only for firm matches. Size is omitted from some rows. Given values are once, few, many or a class for expanded clones.

>few|NA|TRBV27|TRBJ1-1
TGTGCCAGCAGTTCCCCGAGACGGGGGGCGCGGAGGTTAGGAACTGAAGCTTTCTTT
CASSSPRRGARRLGTEAFF
>NA|NA|TRBV15|TRBJ1-4
TGTGCCACCAGCGCCGGACAATTAGCTCGAACTGAAAAACTGTTTTTT
CATSAGQLARTEKLFF
>NA|NA|TRBV7-6|TRBJ1-2
TGTGCCAGCAGCTTAGATCCGGACAGCTATGGCTACACCTTC
CASSLDPDSYGYTF
>NA|NA|TRBV11-2|TRBJ2-3
TGTGCCAGCAGCTTTCGGACTGTCAGGTGGGGCACAGATACGCAGTATTTT
CASSFRTVRWGTDTQYF
>NA|TRBD1|TRBV12-3/TRBV12-4|TRBJ1-5
TGTGCCAGCAGCCAACAGGGGACAGCCCAGCATTTT
CASSQQGTAQHF
>NA|NA|TRBV7-2|TRBJ2-1
TGTGCCAGCAGCTTAGTAGTCCAGGGCGATGAGCAGTTCTTC
CASSLVVQGDEQFF
>NA|NA|TRBV25-1|TRBJ2-7
TGTGCCAGCTGGGACGGCATTACGAGGCAGTACTTC
CASWDGITRQYF
>once|TRBD2|TRBV2|TRBJ2-1
TGTGCCAGCAGCCCAACCGGGACTAGCGGGGGGGCCGGATACAATGAGCAGTTCTTC
CASSPTGTSGGAGYNEQFF
>NA|TRBD1|TRBV24-1|TRBJ2-5
TGTGCCACCAGTGACAACTCCGGGACAGGGGGGCGAGAGACCCAGTACTTC
CATSDNSGTGGRETQYF
>NA|NA|TRBV2|TRBJ1-2
TGTGCCAGCAGTGAAAGTGGACAGCATGGCTACACCTTC
CASSESGQHGYTF
>NA|TRBD2|TRBV7-9|TRBJ2-7
TGTGCCAGCAGCTTAGCGCGGGCTAGCGGAGCTTACGAGCAGTACTTC
CASSLARASGAYEQYF
>NA|NA|TRBV5-6|TRBJ1-2
TGTGCCAGCAGCCCCCAATGGGCAGGGAGTAGCTATGGCTACACCTTC
CASSPQWAGSSYGYTF
>NA|TRBD1|TRBV7-2|TRBJ2-7
TGTGCCAGCAGCTTAGGACAGGGGGCAGGGGCCTACGAGCAGTACTTC
CASSLGQGAGAYEQYF
>NA|NA|TRBV19|TRBJ1-1
TGTGCCAGTAGTCCCTCCGGACAGCCGAACACTGAAGCTTTCTTT
CASSPSGQPNTEAFF
>NA|TRBD2|TRBV7-7|TRBJ2-3
TGTGCTAGCAGCTTAGCTAGCGGGGGGGCAGATACGCAGTATTTT
CASSLASGGADTQYF
>few|NA|TRBV19|TRBJ1-4
TGTGCCAGTAATAATCTAGCAACTAATGAAAAACTGTTTTTT
CASNNLATNEKLFF
>NA|TRBD1|TRBV5-1|TRBJ2-3
TGCGCCAGCAGCCGGGACAGCTCCACAGATACGCAGTATTTT
CASSRDSSTDTQYF
>NA|NA|TRBV19|TRBJ1-2
TGTGCCAGTAGAGACAGTAACTATGGCTACACCTTC
CASRDSNYGYTF
>NA|TRBD2|TRBV7-8|TRBJ2-3
TGTGCCAGCAGCTTAGAACTAGCGGGAACCCTTGGCGCAGATACGCAGTATTTT
CASSLELAGTLGADTQYF
>NA|TRBD2|TRBV24-1|TRBJ2-1
TGTGCCACCGAGGAAAATAGCGGGGGAGCCTACAATGAGCAGTTCTTC
CATEENSGGAYNEQFF
>NA|NA|TRBV18|TRBJ2-7
TGTGCCAGCTCACGTCAGACAGAGTCCTACGAGCAGTACTTC
CASSRQTESYEQYF
>NA|NA|TRBV5-1|TRBJ2-7
TGCGCCAGCAGCTTGGCCCCGGCATACTACGAGCAGTACTTC
CASSLAPAYYEQYF
>once|NA|TRBV9|TRBJ1-1
TGTGCCAGCAGCCCCCATGAAACAGGGCAGGCCGAAGCTTTCTTT
CASSPHETGQAEAFF
>NA|TRBD1|TRBV14|TRBJ2-5
TGTGCCAGCAGCCAAGTACAGGGGCCCCAGTACTTC
CASSQVQGPQYF
>once|TRBD1|TRBV5-1|TRBJ1-2
TGCGCCAGCAGCTCCAAGACCACAGGGGGCTTAGAAGTTGACTATGGCTACACCTTC
CASSSKTTGGLEVDYGYTF
>NA|NA|TRBV18|TRBJ1-5
TGTGCCAGCTCACCAGATAAGGGGATTCAGCCCCAGCATTTT
CASSPDKGIQPQHF
>few|NA|TRBV6-5|TRBJ1-5
TGTGCCAGCAGTTACGGGTGGAATCAGCCCCAGCATTTT
CASSYGWNQPQHF
>NA|TRBD1|TRBV10-3|TRBJ1-2
TGTGCCATCAGTGCAAGACAGGGGGTTGGCTACACCTTC
CAISARQGVGYTF
>NA|NA|TRBV4-1|TRBJ1-6
TGCGCCAGCAGCCCAACACAGGGATCCTCACCCCTCCACTTT
CASSPTQGSSPLHF